This TCR beta chain was identified in a study of T cell repertoires in cytomegalovirus infection. This clonotype was detected many times. TCRdb ran MiXCR on the reads and lists one entry per CDR3 protein. The repertoire consists of roughly 130,000 distinct CDR3 sequences, with roughly 9% occurring once and the leading ten covering around a tenth. The junction had 5 bases not matched to a gene; V was cut back by 1 base and J by 5 bases. CDR3 size: 14 residues. CDR1 and CDR2 from the germline V gene are SGHRS and YFSETQ. The sequenced sample consisted of PBMCs. This sequence originates from a human donor in good health (CMV status not recorded). Some clones in this sample may be carry-over from other donors' samples. This chain uses TRBV5-1 with TRBJ1-1, with 7 positions matching TRBD1. The CDR3 bases are TGCGCCAGCAGCTTGAATAGGGGGCCAACTGAAGCTTTCTTT. This sequence encodes CASSLNRGPTEAFF. Variable domain in full (rest from reference TRBV5-1 and TRBJ1-1): KAGVTQTPRYLIKTRGQQVTLSCSPISGHRSVSWYQQTPGQGLQFLFEYFSETQRNKGNFPGRFSGRQFSNSRSEMNVSTLELGDSALYLCASSLNRGPTEAFFGQGTRLTVV.